Following are 25 T cell receptor beta chains from one sample sequenced in a study of T cell responses to AZD1222 COVID-19 vaccine. The protocol was immunoSEQ multiplex PCR, while the TCRdb copy is restricted to in-frame clones and leaves out a portion. The table records about 140,000 clones, roughly 92% of them present only once. Sequenced here: peripheral blood, sampled on day 0 of AZD1222 vaccination. These TCRs come from an adult in good health.

The chain couples TRBV2 to TRBJ1-5, with a possible D match to TRBD1 (5 bases). CDR1 SNHLY and CDR2 FYNNEI come from the germline V gene. V dropped 3 bases and J dropped 7 bases, with 16 bases sitting between them. The CDR3 is made up of 15 amino acids. The CDR3 sequence: CASSDSRGVRQPQHF. The CDR3 DNA is TGTGCCAGCAGTGACTCCAGAGGGGTTCGACAGCCCCAGCATTTT.

The rearrangement links TRBV28 to TRBJ1-2; 11 bases fit TRBD1. The germline CDR1 and CDR2 sequences are MDHEN and SYDVKM. This CDR3 spans 17 amino acids. V was clipped by 5 bases and J by 0 bases; unmatched bases: 8. CDR3 coding DNA: TGTGCCAGCAGTCCAGGGACAGGGGGTGTCTCTAACTATGGCTACACCTTC. Amino acid sequence: CASSPGTGGVSNYGYTF.

The V gene is TRBV19, the J gene TRBJ1-1; 7 bases fit TRBD1. Germline V gene sequence: CDR1 LNHDA, CDR2 SQIVND (reference sequence). CDR3 size: 15 residues. With 6 bases clipped from V and 4 bases from J, the junction kept 11 bases outside the gene matches. This CDR3 is CASSPGGAGGTEAFF. DNA of the CDR3: TGTGCCAGTAGCCCAGGGGGGGCGGGTGGCACTGAAGCTTTCTTT. The full variable domain, completed using reference TRBV19 and TRBJ1-1, is DGGITQSPKYLFRKEGQNVTLSCEQNLNHDAMYWYRQDPGQGLRLIYYSQIVNDFQKGDIAEGYSVSREKKESFPLTVTSAQKNPTAFYLCASSPGGAGGTEAFFGQGTRLTVV.

The chain links TRBV5-1 to TRBJ2-7, with D uncertain. The CDR3 runs to 15 residues. CDR1 is SGHRS and CDR2 is YFSETQ in the germline V gene. Trimming left V 1 base short and J 2 bases short, with 13 bases between. The CDR3 region is CASSLTRTETYEQYF. In nucleotides, the CDR3 is TGCGCCAGCAGCTTGACACGGACGGAGACCTACGAGCAGTACTTC.

The chain joins TRBV27 to TRBJ2-3; 7 nucleotides match TRBD2. Germline V gene sequence: CDR1 MNHEY, CDR2 SMNVEV (reference sequence). The CDR3 has 16 residues. The trim removed 4 bases at V and 1 base at J, leaving 8 bases unmatched. Written as DNA, the CDR3 is TGTGCCAGCAGTTCGGTAGGGCTAGCGGGCACAGATACGCAGTATTTT. This translates into CASSSVGLAGTDTQYF.

V and J are TRBV6-5 and TRBJ2-7, with a possible D match to TRBD1 (6 bases). CDR3 length: 15 amino acids. The germline V gene encodes CDR1 MNHEY and CDR2 SVGAGI. Trimming took 7 bases from V and 3 from J, leaving 19 bases between them. CDR3 amino acids: CASMDRSQGNYEQYF. DNA for the CDR3: TGTGCCAGCATGGATAGGAGCCAGGGGAACTACGAGCAGTACTTC.

The V and J genes are TRBV7-2 and TRBJ1-4; D is ambiguous. CDR3 length: 15 residues. Germline CDR1 SGHTA, CDR2 FQGNSA. V was cut by 0 bases and J by 6 bases, with 11 bases left in between. This CDR3 reads CASSLAGSLDEKLFF. For the CDR3, the DNA is TGTGCCAGCAGCTTAGCCGGCAGCCTAGATGAAAAACTGTTTTTT.

The chain joins TRBV28 to TRBJ1-5; D possibly corresponds to TRBD1 (6 bases). The CDR3 runs 15 residues. With 1 base removed from V and 6 bases from J, the gap between germline ends came to 13 bases. Germline V lookup: CDR1 MDHEN, CDR2 SYDVKM. As DNA, the CDR3 is TGTGCCAGCAGTTTATCGTTCGGCAGGGGTCAGCCCCAGCATTTT. It specifies CASSLSFGRGQPQHF.

This clone was counted only a few times. This chain connects TRBV7-9 to TRBJ2-3; weak D call: TRBD2 (5 bases). V was clipped by 5 bases and J by 7 bases, with 10 bases between them. CDR1 is SEHNR, CDR2 FQNEAQ, per germline (reference sequence). CDR3 size: 12 residues. The CDR3 reads CASSDDYNTQYF. CDR3 in DNA: TGTGCCAGCAGCGATGACTACAATACGCAGTATTTT. The full variable domain, its missing parts supplied by reference TRBV7-9 and TRBJ2-3, is DTGVSQNPRHKITKRGQNVTFRCDPISEHNRLYWYRQTLGQGPEFLTYFQNEAQLEKSRLLSDRFSAERPKGSFSTLEIQRTEQGDSAMYLCASSDDYNTQYFGPGTRLTVL.

J is TRBJ1-4 and V is TRBV5-6; D unresolved. Per the germline V gene, CDR1 is SGHDT and CDR2 is YYEEEE. V was cut by 3 bases and J by 1 base, with 10 bases left in between. The length of the CDR3 is 15 residues. The CDR3: CASSSRGGTNEKLFF. The CDR3 bases are TGTGCCAGCAGCTCACGGGGTGGAACTAATGAAAAACTGTTTTTT.

This clone showed up just once. The chain employs TRBV28 and TRBJ2-1; TRBD1 matches 8 bases. This CDR3 contains 17 residues. Germline V gene lookup returns CDR1 MDHEN and CDR2 SYDVKM. The trim removed 4 bases at V and 5 bases at J, leaving 13 bases unmatched. Written as DNA, the CDR3 is TGTGCCAGCAGTTCACTTATGAGGGACAGGTATAACAATGAGCAGTTCTTC. This encodes CASSSLMRDRYNNEQFF.

V is TRBV5-4 and J is TRBJ1-2; D is possibly TRBD1 (5 bases). Germline V gene lookup returns CDR1 SGHNT and CDR2 YYREEE (reference sequence). This CDR3 has 12 residues. Trimming left V 1 base short and J 8 bases short, with 9 bases between. CDR3 in DNA: TGTGCCAGCAGCTTGATTGGGGGAGGCTACACCTTC. This translates into CASSLIGGGYTF.

The rearrangement uses TRBV18 and TRBJ2-1; D gene uncertain. Germline V gives CDR1 KGHSH, CDR2 LQKENI. V dropped 0 bases and J dropped 5 bases, with 8 bases sitting between them. This CDR3 comprises 14 residues. This CDR3 is CASSPPAQNNEQFF. For the CDR3, the DNA is TGTGCCAGCTCACCACCCGCACAGAACAATGAGCAGTTCTTC.

This sequence joins TRBV18 and TRBJ2-5; 7 nucleotides agree with TRBD1. V lost 3 bases and J lost 3; bases outside the gene matches: 4. In germline, CDR1 is KGHSH, CDR2 LQKENI. CDR3 length equals 14 residues. The CDR3 reads CASSPLGQKETQYF. The CDR3 nucleotides read TGTGCCAGCTCACCCCTGGGACAGAAAGAGACCCAGTACTTC.

The CDR3 DNA follows: TGCAGCGTAACTAGGACTAGCGGAAGAAATGAGCAGTTCTTC. Its protein is CSVTRTSGRNEQFF. This chain joins TRBV29-1 and TRBJ2-1; TRBD2 aligns across 10 bases. The CDR3 covers 14 residues. In germline, CDR1 is SQVTM, CDR2 ANQGSEA. The V segment lost 6 bases and the J segment 7 bases; nucleotides outside the gene matches: 9.

The chain links TRBV12-3 or TRBV12-4 to TRBJ1-2; no clear D. V shed 6 bases and J shed 8 bases, with 10 bases lying between them. The CDR3 contains 11 residues. CDR3 bases: TGTGCCAGCAGCTTCGGGTCCGGCTACACCTTC. Encoded protein: CASSFGSGYTF.

The chain uses TRBV10-2 and TRBJ2-3; tentatively, D is TRBD1 (6 bases). The CDR3 spans 13 residues. Between the trimmed V and J ends, which lost 3 bases and 6 bases, there was a span of 10 bases. The germline CDR1 and CDR2 sequences are WSHSY and SAAADI. CDR3 protein: CASSEQGTDTQYF. In DNA form, the CDR3 reads TGCGCCAGCAGTGAACAGGGAACGGATACGCAGTATTTT.

CDR3 loop: CASRTGWLETQYF. In DNA, the CDR3 is TGTGCCAGCCGGACAGGGTGGCTGGAGACCCAGTACTTC. The J gene is TRBJ2-5, the V gene TRBV28; 8 bases agree with TRBD1. Per the germline V gene, CDR1 is MDHEN and CDR2 is SYDVKM. V dropped 8 bases and J dropped 5; count of bases not matched to a gene: 7. CDR3 size: 13 residues. The full variable domain, rest sourced from reference TRBV28 and TRBJ2-5, is DVKVTQSSRYLVKRTGEKVFLECVQDMDHENMFWYRQDPGLGLRLIYFSYDVKMKEKGDIPEGYSVSREKKERFSLILESASTNQTSMYLCASRTGWLETQYFGPGTRLLVL.

The chain is built from TRBV7-2 and TRBJ2-1, with D unresolved. Germline CDR1 and CDR2: SGHTA and FQGNSA. The CDR3 length is 15 residues. V was clipped by 3 bases and J by 0 bases, with 9 bases between them. CDR3 sequence (DNA): TGTGCCAGCAGCTTTTCCAGCTTCTCCTACAATGAGCAGTTCTTC. Protein sequence: CASSFSSFSYNEQFF.

The chain links TRBV5-6 to TRBJ2-3; D gene unclear. The CDR3 totals 14 residues. Trimming stripped 2 bases from V and 4 bases from J, with 11 bases between. Germline loops: CDR1 SGHDT, CDR2 YYEEEE. The CDR3 DNA follows: TGTGCCAGCAGCTTTGAACCGACTTCAGATACGCAGTATTTT. Its protein product is CASSFEPTSDTQYF.

The chain links TRBV5-1 to TRBJ2-3, with 9 positions matching TRBD2. This CDR3 has 15 amino acids. Looked up from germline, CDR1 is SGHRS and CDR2 is YFSETQ. Trimming cost V 5 bases and J 1 base; bases outside gene matches: 5. The CDR3 spells CASRPTSGGTDTQYF. As DNA, the CDR3 is TGCGCCAGCAGGCCGACTAGCGGTGGCACAGATACGCAGTATTTT.

V is TRBV16 and J is TRBJ2-3, with D possibly being TRBD1 (5 bases). The CDR3 covers 15 residues. Germline V gene lookup returns CDR1 KGHSY and CDR2 FQNENV. Trimming removed 6 bases from V and 2 bases from J, with 15 bases in between. In DNA form, the CDR3 reads TGTGCCAGCAGTTCAACCGAAGGGGCCACAGATACGCAGTATTTT. Translated: CASSSTEGATDTQYF.

V is TRBV7-9 and J is TRBJ2-2; possible D gene TRBD2, 5 bases. The CDR3 is 16 residues long. The V and J ends lost 5 bases and 2 bases respectively, with 15 bases between them. CDR1 is SEHNR, CDR2 FQNEAQ, per germline (reference sequence). CDR3 residues: CASSPVKAANTGELFF. The CDR3 nucleotides read TGTGCCAGCAGCCCGGTTAAAGCGGCTAACACCGGGGAGCTGTTTTTT.

The V and J genes are TRBV6-4 and TRBJ2-7; 7 nucleotides line up with TRBD2. Germline V lookup: CDR1 MRHNA, CDR2 SNTAGT. The CDR3 sequence is 14 residues long. After removal of 9 bases from V and 3 bases from J, the junction contained 11 bases not matched to a gene. The DNA of the CDR3 is TGTGCCAGTCTAAGGACTAGTAGGGACTACGAGCAGTACTTC. This codes for CASLRTSRDYEQYF.

J is TRBJ1-5 and V is TRBV28, with TRBD1 identical over 8 bases. Germline CDR1 reads MDHEN; CDR2 reads SYDVKM. Losses at the gene ends were 6 bases for V and 6 bases for J; bases not matched to a gene: 7. CDR3 length equals 14 residues. The CDR3: CASSQDRAPQPQHF. DNA of the CDR3: TGTGCCAGCAGCCAGGACAGGGCACCTCAGCCCCAGCATTTT.